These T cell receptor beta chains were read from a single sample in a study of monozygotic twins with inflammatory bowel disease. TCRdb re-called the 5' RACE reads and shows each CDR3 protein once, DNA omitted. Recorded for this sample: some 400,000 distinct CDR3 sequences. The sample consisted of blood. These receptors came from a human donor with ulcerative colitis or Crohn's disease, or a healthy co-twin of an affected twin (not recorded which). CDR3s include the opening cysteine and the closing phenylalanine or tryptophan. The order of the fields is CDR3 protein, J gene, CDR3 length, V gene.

CASRDRAYNEQFF | TRBJ2-1 | 13 | TRBV27
CASSPGGAAKNIQYF | TRBJ2-4 | 15 | TRBV5-1
CASSQGRGPLFYGYTF | TRBJ1-2 | 16 | TRBV14
CSARDLAGAGTDTQYF | TRBJ2-3 | 16 | TRBV20-1
CASSPGQGIGETQYF | TRBJ2-5 | 15 | TRBV5-1
CASSRDRAGANVLTF | TRBJ2-6 | 15 | TRBV28
CASSVSGSKNIQYF | TRBJ2-4 | 14 | TRBV2
CASRGIYEQYF | TRBJ2-7 | 11 | TRBV28
CASRPTGTYGYTF | TRBJ1-2 | 13 | TRBV28
CSVAGQMNTEAFF | TRBJ1-1 | 13 | TRBV29-1
CASSSGRRSHGYTF | TRBJ1-2 | 14 | TRBV12-3/TRBV12-4
CAISGGQGIGSGNTIYF | TRBJ1-3 | 17 | TRBV10-3
CASTRTGADQETQYF | TRBJ2-5 | 15 | TRBV28
CATSRAQGSRAKAFF | TRBJ1-1 | 15 | TRBV15
CASSLGLAGPEQFF | TRBJ2-1 | 14 | TRBV5-1